This T cell receptor beta chain comes out of a study of Graves' ophthalmopathy and Graves' hyperthyroidism. Per the germline V gene, CDR1 is SNHLY and CDR2 is FYNNEI. This CDR3 has 12 residues. As the template, RNA transcripts were used to amplify TCR beta CDR3 regions. First-round RT-PCR used HTBI primers; second-round multiplex PCR followed. TCRdb re-called the multiplex PCR reads through MiXCR, storing one row per CDR3 protein. The sample lists around 1,000,000 distinct CDR3 sequences, approximately 35% occurring once. As to this clonotype: Being one base from a much bigger clone, this may be a read error.

The sample taken for sequencing was peripheral blood or thyroid tissue (not recorded which). The sequence came from an adult man with Graves' hyperthyroidism. The rearrangement joins TRBV2 to TRBJ2-7, with D uncertain. The CDR3 is CASRRLSHEQYF. The CDR3 DNA sequence: TGTGCCAGCAGGCGCCTCTCCCACGAGCAGTACTTC.